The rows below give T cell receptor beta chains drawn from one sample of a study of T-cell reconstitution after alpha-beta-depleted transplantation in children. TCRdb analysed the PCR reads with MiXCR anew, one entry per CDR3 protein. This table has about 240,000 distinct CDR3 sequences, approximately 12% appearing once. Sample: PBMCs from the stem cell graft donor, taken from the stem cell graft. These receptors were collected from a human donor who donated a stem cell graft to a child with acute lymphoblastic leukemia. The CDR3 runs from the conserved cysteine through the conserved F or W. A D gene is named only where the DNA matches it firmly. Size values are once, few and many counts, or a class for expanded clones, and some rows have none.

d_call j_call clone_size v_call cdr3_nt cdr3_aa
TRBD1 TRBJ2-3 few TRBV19 TGTGCCAGCAAAGACAGGGCCGGGACAGATACGCAGTATTTT CASKDRAGTDTQYF
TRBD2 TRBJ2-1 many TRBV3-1 TGTGCCAGCAGCCAAGATAAGCGGGGGGCCTTCTACAATGAGCAGTTCTTC CASSQDKRGAFYNEQFF
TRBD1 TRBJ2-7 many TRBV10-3 TGTGCCATCAGTGATCGGACAGGGGGATCCTACGAGCAGTACTTC CAISDRTGGSYEQYF
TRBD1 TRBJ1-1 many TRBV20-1 TGCAGTGCTACCTATCCCGGGACAGGGGGGTTAGGTAACACTGAAGCTTTCTTT CSATYPGTGGLGNTEAFF
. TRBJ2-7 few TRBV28 TGTGCCAGCAGCCCCCGGGTCTCCGACTACGAGCAGTACTTC CASSPRVSDYEQYF
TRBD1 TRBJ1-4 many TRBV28 TGTGCCAGCAGTTCCGGACAGGGGGCAGTTGAAAAACTGTTTTTT CASSSGQGAVEKLFF
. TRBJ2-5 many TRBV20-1 TGCAGTGCTAGAGATTGGGGGGAAGGGGTCCAAGAGACCCAGTACTTC CSARDWGEGVQETQYF
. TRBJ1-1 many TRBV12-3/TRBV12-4 TGTGCCAGCAAGCTGAACACTGAAGCTTTCTTT CASKLNTEAFF
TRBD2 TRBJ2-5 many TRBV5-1 TGCGCCAGCAGCCAGCCGGGAGGTTGGGGATCAGAGACCCAGTACTTC CASSQPGGWGSETQYF
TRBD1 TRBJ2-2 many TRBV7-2 TGTGCCAGCAGCCGGGACAGTAACACCGGGGAGCTGTTTTTT CASSRDSNTGELFF
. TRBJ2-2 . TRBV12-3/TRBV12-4 TGTGCCAGCACTCTCGGGACCCTTAACACCGGGGAGCTGTTTTTT CASTLGTLNTGELFF
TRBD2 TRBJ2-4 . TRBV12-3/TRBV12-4 TGTGCCAGCAGTACCTGGACTAGCGGCGTCAAAAACATTCAGTACTTC CASSTWTSGVKNIQYF
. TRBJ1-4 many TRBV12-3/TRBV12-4 TGTGCCAGCAGGCACTTCCCCGGGGCACGACGTGAAAAACTGTTTTTT CASRHFPGARREKLFF
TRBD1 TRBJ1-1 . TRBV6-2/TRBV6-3 TGTGCCAGCAAAGACAGGGGTGTGACTGAAGCTTTCTTT CASKDRGVTEAFF
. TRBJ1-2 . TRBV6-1 TGTGCCAGCAATCTAGACAGATTCGGGGGTGGCTACACCTTC CASNLDRFGGGYTF
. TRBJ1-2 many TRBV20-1 TGCAGTGCTAGAGTGGCCAGGGTAAAATCTGGCTACACCTTC CSARVARVKSGYTF
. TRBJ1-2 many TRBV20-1 TGCAGTGCTAGAGATAGTAGGGTGTCGAACTATGGCTACACCTTC CSARDSRVSNYGYTF
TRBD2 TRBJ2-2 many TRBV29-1 TGCAGCGCCCAGGACGGGAGGAGAACCGGGGAGCTGTTTTTT CSAQDGRRTGELFF
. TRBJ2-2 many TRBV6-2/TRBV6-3 TGTGCCAGCAGTAGACTTCTGAACACCGGGGAGCTGTTTTTT CASSRLLNTGELFF
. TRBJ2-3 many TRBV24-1 TGTGCCACCAGTGTAGGAGTTGGGATACGATCGGCGGTTTACACAGATACGCAGTATTTT CATSVGVGIRSAVYTDTQYF
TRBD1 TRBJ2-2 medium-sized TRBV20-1 TGCAGTGCTCGTGGGAGGACAGGGGAAATGTCCGGGGAGCTGTTTTTT CSARGRTGEMSGELFF
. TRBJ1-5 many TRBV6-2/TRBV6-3 TGTGCCAGCTTGGACAGCACCTTCTATAGCAATCAGCCCCAGCATTTT CASLDSTFYSNQPQHF
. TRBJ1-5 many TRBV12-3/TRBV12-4 TGTGCCAGCAGTTTTGACGAACAGCCCCAGCATTTT CASSFDEQPQHF
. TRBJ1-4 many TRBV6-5 TGTGCCAGCAGTTATCGGGGCTCGGATGAAAAACTGTTTTTT CASSYRGSDEKLFF
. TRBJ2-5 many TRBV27 TGTGCCAGCAGTTTTAGGGGGGGGCAAGAGACCCAGTACTTC CASSFRGGQETQYF
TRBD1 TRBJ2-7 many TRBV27 TGTGCCAGCTTCGGGACAGGGACCTACGAGCAGTACTTC CASFGTGTYEQYF
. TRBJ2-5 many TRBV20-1 TGCAGTGCTTCAGGAGTTCAAGAGACCCAGTACTTC CSASGVQETQYF
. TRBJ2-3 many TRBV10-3 TGTGCCACGACCCCGAGGACAGACACATTCACAGATACGCAGTATTTT CATTPRTDTFTDTQYF
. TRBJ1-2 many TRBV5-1 TGCGCCAGCAGCTTGGATCCGGGGTCTAACTATGGCTACACCTTC CASSLDPGSNYGYTF
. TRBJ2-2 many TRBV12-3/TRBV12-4 TGTGCCAGCAGATCGGAGAACACCGGGGAGCTGTTTTTT CASRSENTGELFF
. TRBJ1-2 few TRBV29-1 TGCAGCGTTGCTGCAGGGAGGGGGTCAATCGATGGCTACACCTTC CSVAAGRGSIDGYTF
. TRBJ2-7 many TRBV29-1 TGCAGCGTACCGGGCCATAGCTCCTACGAGCAGTACTTC CSVPGHSSYEQYF
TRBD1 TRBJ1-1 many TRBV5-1 TGCGCCAGCAGCTTGTCCAGGGGGTATGGGAACACTGAAGCTTTCTTT CASSLSRGYGNTEAFF
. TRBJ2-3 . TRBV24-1 TGTGCCACCAGTGAGTCACAGGGTTTTCTCACAGATACGCAGTATTTT CATSESQGFLTDTQYF
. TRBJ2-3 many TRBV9 TGTGCCAGCAGCATCGAAGGGGACTCGACAGATACGCAGTATTTT CASSIEGDSTDTQYF
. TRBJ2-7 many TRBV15 TGTGCCACCAGCCGGCCGGGAGATTCCTACGAGCAGTACTTC CATSRPGDSYEQYF
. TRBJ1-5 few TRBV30 TGTGCCTGGAGTGTACCAAGGGGGGCTTTTCAGCCCCAGCATTTT CAWSVPRGAFQPQHF
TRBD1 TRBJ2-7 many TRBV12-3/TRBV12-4 TGTGCCAGCAGCACCGGGACAGGGTTCGACGAGCAGTACTTC CASSTGTGFDEQYF
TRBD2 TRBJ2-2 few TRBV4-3 TGCGCCAGCAGCCAAGATGTGGCTAGCGGGAGTCCCGGGGAGCTGTTTTTT CASSQDVASGSPGELFF
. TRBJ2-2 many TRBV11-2 TGTGCCAGCAGCTCCAGGTGGGACACCCTTGCAAGTCCCTACACCGGGGAGCTGTTTTTT CASSSRWDTLASPYTGELFF
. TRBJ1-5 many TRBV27 TGTGCCAGCAGTCCTACTAGCAATCAGCCCCAGCATTTT CASSPTSNQPQHF
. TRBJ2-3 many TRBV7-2 TGTGCCAGCAGCTTAGGGAGTTTGGCAAGCACAGATACGCAGTATTTT CASSLGSLASTDTQYF
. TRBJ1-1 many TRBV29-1 TGCAGCGCCGCACAGCGGATGAACACTGAAGCTTTCTTT CSAAQRMNTEAFF
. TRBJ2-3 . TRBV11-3 TGTGCCAGCAGCTCCCCTGATTACACAGATACGCAGTATTTT CASSSPDYTDTQYF
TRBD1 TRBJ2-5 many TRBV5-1 TGCGCCAGCAGCTCGACAGGGCAAGAGACCCAGTACTTC CASSSTGQETQYF
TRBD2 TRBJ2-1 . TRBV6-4 TGTACCAGCAGTCCCCAGCGGGGGAGGGCTAGCGGGAGGGCGGAAGAGCAGTTCTTC CTSSPQRGRASGRAEEQFF
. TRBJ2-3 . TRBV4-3 TGCGCCAGCAGCCAAGACTCGGGCCCGCAGTATTTT CASSQDSGPQYF
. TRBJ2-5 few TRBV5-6 TGTGCCAGCAGCCTGGGGAGAGGACAGCGGCCCGGCGGGGCCCAAGAGACCCAGTACTTC CASSLGRGQRPGGAQETQYF
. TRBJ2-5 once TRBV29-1 TGCAGCGTTGAGAAACAGCAAGAGACCCAGTACTTC CSVEKQQETQYF
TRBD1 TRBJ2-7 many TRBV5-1 TGCGCCAGCAGGACCGGGACAGGGGACGAGCAGTACTTC CASRTGTGDEQYF
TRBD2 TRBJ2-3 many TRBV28 TGTGCCTCAGCGGTTGGGGAGGGCAGCACAGATACGCAGTATTTT CASAVGEGSTDTQYF
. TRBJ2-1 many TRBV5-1 TGCGCCAGCAGCTTGGCCGGGATTAACAATGAGCAGTTCTTC CASSLAGINNEQFF
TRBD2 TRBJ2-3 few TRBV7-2 TGTGCCAGCAGCTTAGCGCCCAGCGGGGGAACGGCGGATACGCAGTATTTT CASSLAPSGGTADTQYF
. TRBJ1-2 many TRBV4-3 TGCGCCAGCAGCCAAGGGCCAGCCAACTATGGCTACACCTTC CASSQGPANYGYTF